The 28 T cell receptor beta chains below all came from one sample that was sequenced in a study of shared clonotypes between healthy human individuals. CD8 cells classed as naive were CD45RO-negative and positively selected for CCR7, excluding terminally differentiated effector memory CD45RA+ cells. Profiling relied on immunoSEQ multiplex PCR, and the TCRdb table lists in-frame clones only, not all of them. The profile covers hundreds of thousands of clones, with roughly 95% appearing a single time and about 0.11% taken by the ten largest. The source material was naive CD8+ T cells sorted from blood. The source of these receptors is a woman aged 25 to 39 in good health.

The CDR3 is CASSWTGNTEAFF. Here the CDR3 DNA reads TGTGCCAGCAGCTGGACAGGAAACACTGAAGCTTTCTTT. This rearrangement joins TRBV11-2 to TRBJ1-1; 7 nucleotides align to TRBD1. In germline, CDR1 is SGHAT, CDR2 FQNNGV. Trimming took 4 bases from V and 2 from J; bases not matched to a gene: 1. This CDR3 spans 13 amino acids.

The chain uses TRBV11-2 and TRBJ2-1, with 8 bases that match TRBD2. Trimming removed 5 bases from V and 0 bases from J; junction bases left unmatched: 9. Germline-derived CDR1 and CDR2 are SGHAT and FQNNGV. CDR3 length: 17 residues. The CDR3 sequence: CASSKEPREASYNEQFF. The DNA of the CDR3 is TGTGCCAGCAGCAAAGAGCCGCGGGAGGCCTCCTACAATGAGCAGTTCTTC.

The V call is TRBV2, the J call TRBJ1-1; D unresolved. Germline CDR1 SNHLY, CDR2 FYNNEI. CDR3 size: 13 residues. V lost 3 bases to trimming and J lost 0 bases, with 5 bases between them. The CDR3, as DNA: TGTGCCAGCAGTGAGGTGTTGAACACTGAAGCTTTCTTT. Residues: CASSEVLNTEAFF.

The J gene is TRBJ1-4, the V gene TRBV28; D possibly corresponds to TRBD1 (5 bases). Between the trimmed V and J ends, which lost 4 bases and 0 bases, there was a span of 12 bases. This CDR3 comprises 16 residues. Germline-derived CDR1 and CDR2 are MDHEN and SYDVKM. CDR3 coding DNA: TGTGCCAGCAGTTCGGGGACTGATCCAACTAATGAAAAACTGTTTTTT. This gives the protein CASSSGTDPTNEKLFF.

The chain carries TRBV5-8 and TRBJ2-5; D remains unclear. Germline V gives CDR1 SGHTS, CDR2 YDEGEE. V was shortened by 1 base and J by 3 bases, with 16 bases between the two germline ends. There are 16 residues in the CDR3. The CDR3 sequence is CASSLSARSLEETQYF. Written as DNA, the CDR3 is TGTGCCAGCAGCTTGTCCGCCAGGTCCTTAGAAGAGACCCAGTACTTC.

This chain connects TRBV2 to TRBJ2-7, with a possible D match to TRBD1 (6 bases). The V gene's germline CDR1 is SNHLY and CDR2 FYNNEI. With 7 bases removed from V and 2 bases from J, the gap between germline ends came to 15 bases. The CDR3 runs to 14 residues. The CDR3: CASKGDRLPYEQYF. The DNA for the CDR3 is TGTGCCAGCAAGGGCGACAGGCTTCCCTACGAGCAGTACTTC.

The chain has TRBV27 and TRBJ2-2; TRBD1 is a possible D gene (6 bases). Per germline, CDR1 MNHEY and CDR2 SMNVEV (reference sequence). The CDR3 contains 14 residues. V dropped 7 bases and J dropped 6 bases, with 15 bases sitting between them. CDR3 coding DNA: TGTGCCAGCACTATACAGGGTTCATCCGGGGAGCTGTTTTTT. Amino acid sequence: CASTIQGSSGELFF.

This chain connects TRBV15 to TRBJ1-5; the D is unclear. The germline CDR1 and CDR2 sequences are LNHNV and YYDKDF (reference sequence). The V end was cut by 3 bases, the J end by 0 bases, with 9 bases between. CDR3 length: 15 residues. The CDR3 bases are TGTGCCACCAGCAGGCTTATGGATAGCAATCAGCCCCAGCATTTT. As protein: CATSRLMDSNQPQHF.

This chain connects TRBV27 to TRBJ2-5; no clear D. Germline V gene sequence: CDR1 MNHEY, CDR2 SMNVEV (reference sequence). Trimming removed 4 bases from V and 1 base from J, with 7 bases in between. The CDR3 is 13 residues long. CDR3 region: CASSSSAQETQYF. The CDR3 region has the DNA TGTGCCAGCAGTTCCAGCGCCCAAGAGACCCAGTACTTC.

The chain couples TRBV7-7 to TRBJ2-5; D is perhaps TRBD1 (5 bases). Germline CDR1 reads SSHAT; CDR2 reads FNYEAQ (reference sequence). V lost 5 bases and J 5 bases, leaving 18 bases between the germline ends. This CDR3 is 15 amino acids long. The CDR3 region is CASSPTVGGAETQYF. CDR3 bases: TGTGCCAGCAGCCCGACAGTCGGCGGTGCGGAGACCCAGTACTTC.

In nucleotides, the CDR3 is TGTGCCAGCAGTGACCCCAGCCGGGATGGCTACACCTTC. Protein product: CASSDPSRDGYTF. The rearrangement uses TRBV2 and TRBJ1-2; D is unresolved. CDR1 and CDR2 (germline): SNHLY, FYNNEI. The germline V and J ends were trimmed by 3 bases and 6 bases, with 11 bases remaining between them. The CDR3 consists of 13 residues. The variable domain in full, completed from reference TRBV2 and TRBJ1-2, reads EPEVTQTPSHQVTQMGQEVILRCVPISNHLYFYWYRQILGQKVEFLVSFYNNEISEKSEIFDDQFSVERPDGSNFTLKIRSTKLEDSAMYFCASSDPSRDGYTFGSGTRLTVV.

This clone was observed once. The genes are TRBV4-1 and TRBJ2-5; TRBD2 matches at 11 bases. Germline loops: CDR1 MGHRA, CDR2 YSYEKL. The CDR3 contains 16 residues. Trimming removed 0 bases from V and 3 bases from J; junction bases left unmatched: 3. The CDR3 is CASSQEAGLAEETQYF. The CDR3 bases are TGCGCCAGCAGCCAAGAGGCGGGACTAGCGGAAGAGACCCAGTACTTC.

The chain uses TRBV28 and TRBJ2-1; 8 bases align to TRBD1. Germline values: CDR1 MDHEN, CDR2 SYDVKM. V shed 6 bases, J shed 0 bases, and the junction held 13 bases outside the gene matches. The CDR3 runs to 18 residues. Here the CDR3 reads CASRPLDWTGTSYNEQFF. The CDR3 DNA reads TGTGCCAGCAGACCGCTCGATTGGACAGGGACCTCCTACAATGAGCAGTTCTTC. Complete variable domain (other parts from reference TRBV28 and TRBJ2-1): DVKVTQSSRYLVKRTGEKVFLECVQDMDHENMFWYRQDPGLGLRLIYFSYDVKMKEKGDIPEGYSVSREKKERFSLILESASTNQTSMYLCASRPLDWTGTSYNEQFFGPGTRLTVL.

The CDR3 spells CASSPGLEGTQYF. As DNA, the CDR3 is TGTGCCAGCAGCCCGGGACTAGAGGGTACGCAGTATTTT. The chain carries TRBV11-2 and TRBJ2-3; 8 bases are a match to TRBD2. The CDR3 sequence is 13 residues long. V lost 5 bases, J lost 8 bases, and 6 bases stayed unmatched. Germline loops: CDR1 SGHAT, CDR2 FQNNGV.

This chain links TRBV10-3 with TRBJ1-5, with a weak D call TRBD1 (5 bases). The V gene lost 3 bases and the J gene lost 7 bases, with 16 bases spanning the gap. CDR3 length equals 15 residues. Per germline, CDR1 ENHRY and CDR2 SYGVKD. CDR3 sequence reads: CAISDLGREGQPQHF. In DNA, the CDR3 is TGTGCCATCAGTGACCTGGGCAGGGAGGGACAGCCCCAGCATTTT.

J is TRBJ1-2 and V is TRBV28, with TRBD1 matching 9 bases. V shed 8 bases, J shed 0 bases, and the junction held 7 bases outside the gene matches. The CDR3 runs to 15 residues. The V gene's germline CDR1 is MDHEN and CDR2 SYDVKM. The CDR3 nucleotides read TGTGCCAGCCGGGACAGGGTGCGAGCTAACTATGGCTACACCTTC. Its protein product is CASRDRVRANYGYTF.

This clone showed up just a few times. The CDR3 DNA follows: TGTGCCAGCAGCTTAGACTATGGCTACACCTTC. Translation: CASSLDYGYTF. The chain carries TRBV7-9 and TRBJ1-2; D uncertain. V was pared by 1 base and J by 3 bases, with 0 bases between. From germline, CDR1 is SEHNR and CDR2 FQNEAQ (reference sequence). CDR3 length equals 11 residues.

The chain recombines TRBV4-1 with TRBJ2-3; D is undetermined. The germline V and J ends were trimmed by 2 bases and 0 bases, with 9 bases remaining between them. The CDR3 loop spans 15 amino acids. From germline, CDR1 is MGHRA and CDR2 YSYEKL. This chain's CDR3 is CASSQRSTSTDTQYF. The DNA for the CDR3 is TGCGCCAGCAGCCAAAGATCGACTAGCACAGATACGCAGTATTTT.

The V call is TRBV5-8, the J call TRBJ2-2, with 8 bases aligning to TRBD2. Losses at the gene ends were 10 bases for V and 4 bases for J; bases not matched to a gene: 15. This CDR3 is 16 amino acids long. The germline gives CDR1 SGHTS, CDR2 YDEGEE. CDR3 coding DNA: TGTGCCCCCCTCCGGGGTCCCGGGGGGGCCACCGGGGAGCTGTTTTTT. Its translation: CAPLRGPGGATGELFF.

The rearrangement uses TRBV7-8 and TRBJ2-1, with 7 bases fitting TRBD2. Germline lookup yields CDR1 SGHVS and CDR2 FQNEAQ. With V trimmed by 4 bases and J by 7 bases, 7 bases remained unmatched. The CDR3 has 14 residues. CDR3 sequence: CASSSRGGRNEQFF. CDR3 nucleotides: TGTGCCAGCAGCTCCCGTGGCGGGAGAAATGAGCAGTTCTTC.

For this clone: Other DNA sequences from this sample encode an identical CDR3 as well. The chain employs TRBV27 and TRBJ2-7; the match to TRBD2 covers 14 bases. The CDR3 has 15 residues. The J segment lost 5 bases and the V segment lost 3 bases, leaving 3 bases of the junction unmatched. CDR1 and CDR2 from the germline V gene are MNHEY and SMNVEV (reference sequence). As DNA, the CDR3 is TGTGCCAGCAGTTTGGGGACTAGCGGGAGAAACGAGCAGTACTTC. Translating gives CASSLGTSGRNEQYF.

The chain carries TRBV5-6 and TRBJ2-2, with D tentatively TRBD1 or TRBD2 (5 bases each). CDR1 and CDR2 from the germline V gene are SGHDT and YYEEEE. Trimming removed 4 bases from V and 6 bases from J, with 10 bases in between. The CDR3 has 13 residues. The CDR3 sequence is CASSLGTPGELFF. For the CDR3, the DNA is TGTGCCAGCAGCCTGGGGACCCCCGGGGAGCTGTTTTTT.

The gene calls are TRBV27 and TRBJ1-5; D is unresolved. Germline assignment: CDR1 MNHEY and CDR2 SMNVEV (reference sequence). The V end was cut by 3 bases, the J end by 8 bases, with 14 bases between. The CDR3 is made up of 14 amino acids. The CDR3 nucleotides are TGTGCCAGCAGTTTGGGCTTTAATAGGGAGCCCCAGCATTTT. Its translation: CASSLGFNREPQHF.

The chain has TRBV25-1 and TRBJ2-1, with D unresolved. The CDR3 runs 11 residues. The V and J ends lost 5 bases and 8 bases respectively, with 7 bases between them. Germline loops: CDR1 MGHDK, CDR2 SYGVNS. CDR3 loop: CASSMLYEQFF. For the CDR3, the DNA is TGTGCCAGCAGTATGCTCTATGAGCAGTTCTTC.

This chain links TRBV5-8 with TRBJ2-7; D gene uncertain. The germline CDR1 and CDR2 sequences are SGHTS and YDEGEE. The CDR3 sequence is 14 residues long. With 0 bases removed from V and 2 bases from J, the gap between germline ends came to 9 bases. CDR3 residues: CASSLDSQPYEQYF. The DNA of the CDR3 is TGTGCCAGCAGCTTGGACAGTCAGCCCTACGAGCAGTACTTC.

The V and J genes are TRBV28 and TRBJ2-2, with D maybe TRBD1 (5 bases). The germline V gene encodes CDR1 MDHEN and CDR2 SYDVKM. V was shortened by 3 bases and J by 6 bases, with 11 bases between the two germline ends. This CDR3 region has 14 residues. The CDR3 DNA is TGTGCCAGCAGTTTCCAGGGTGACGCCGGGGAGCTGTTTTTT. Translating gives CASSFQGDAGELFF.

The rearrangement joins TRBV2 to TRBJ1-2; a weak D match, TRBD1 (6 bases). The CDR3 is 12 residues long. The germline V and J ends were trimmed by 4 bases and 5 bases, with 8 bases remaining between them. Looked up from germline, CDR1 is SNHLY and CDR2 is FYNNEI. CDR3 sequence (DNA): TGTGCCAGCAGTGCACAGGGTTATGGCTACACCTTC. It yields the protein CASSAQGYGYTF.

The rearrangement joins TRBV11-1 to TRBJ2-2, with D uncertain. The V and J ends lost 3 bases and 4 bases respectively, with 3 bases between them. Germline CDR1 and CDR2: SGHAT and FQDESV (reference sequence). The CDR3 consists of 12 residues. CDR3 in DNA: TGTGCCAGCAGCTTCGCCACCGGGGAGCTGTTTTTT. Its protein is CASSFATGELFF.